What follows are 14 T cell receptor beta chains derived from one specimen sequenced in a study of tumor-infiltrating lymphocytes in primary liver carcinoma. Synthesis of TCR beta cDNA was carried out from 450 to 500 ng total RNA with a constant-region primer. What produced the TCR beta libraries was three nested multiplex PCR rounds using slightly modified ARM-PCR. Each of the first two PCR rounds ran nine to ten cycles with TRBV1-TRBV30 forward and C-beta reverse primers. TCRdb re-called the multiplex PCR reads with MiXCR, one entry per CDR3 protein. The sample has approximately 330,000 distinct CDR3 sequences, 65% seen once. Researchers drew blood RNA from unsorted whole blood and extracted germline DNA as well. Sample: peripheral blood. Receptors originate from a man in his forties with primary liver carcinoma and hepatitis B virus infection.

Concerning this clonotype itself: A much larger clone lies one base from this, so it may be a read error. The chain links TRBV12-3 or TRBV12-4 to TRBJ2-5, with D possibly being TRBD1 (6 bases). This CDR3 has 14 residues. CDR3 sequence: CASNLGQHQQTQYF. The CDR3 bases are TGTGCCAGCAATCTAGGACAGCACCAACAGACCCAGTACTTC.

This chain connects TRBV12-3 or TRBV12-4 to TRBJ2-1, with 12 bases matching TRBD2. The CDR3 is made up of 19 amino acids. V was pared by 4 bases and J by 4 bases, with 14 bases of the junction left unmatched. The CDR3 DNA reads TGTGCCAGCAGTTCTTCTGGGAAGGGACTAGCGGGTACTTACAATGAGCAGTTCTTC. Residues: CASSSSGKGLAGTYNEQFF.

In nucleotides, the CDR3 is TGTGCCAGCAGGGGGGGCGTTCAGCCCCAGCATTTT. Its protein product is CASRGGVQPQHF. The chain employs TRBV6-2 or TRBV6-3 and TRBJ1-5, with a possible D match to TRBD1 (6 bases). V was clipped by 6 bases and J by 6 bases, with 9 bases between them. Germline CDR1 and CDR2: MNHEY and SVGEGT. The CDR3 length is 12 residues.

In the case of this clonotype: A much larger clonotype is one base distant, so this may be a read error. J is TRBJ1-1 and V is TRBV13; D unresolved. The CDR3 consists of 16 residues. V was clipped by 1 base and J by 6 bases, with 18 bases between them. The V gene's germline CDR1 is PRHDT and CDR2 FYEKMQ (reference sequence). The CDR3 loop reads CASSLVWERALAEAFF. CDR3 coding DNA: TGTGCCAGCAGCTTAGTATGGGAGAGGGCTCTAGCTGAAGCTTTCTTT.

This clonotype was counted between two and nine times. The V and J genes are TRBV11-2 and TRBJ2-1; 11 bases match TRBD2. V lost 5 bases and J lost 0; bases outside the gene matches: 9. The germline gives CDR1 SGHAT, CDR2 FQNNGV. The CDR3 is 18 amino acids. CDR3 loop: CASSLRRGLADSYNEQFF. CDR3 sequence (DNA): TGTGCCAGCAGCCTCAGGAGGGGACTAGCGGACTCCTACAATGAGCAGTTCTTC.

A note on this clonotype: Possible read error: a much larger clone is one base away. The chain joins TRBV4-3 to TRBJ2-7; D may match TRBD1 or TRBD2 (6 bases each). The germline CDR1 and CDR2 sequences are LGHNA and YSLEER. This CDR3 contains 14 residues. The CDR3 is CASSQDGPGGEHYF. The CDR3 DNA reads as TGCGCCAGCAGCCAAGATGGTCCCGGGGGCGAGCATTACTTC.

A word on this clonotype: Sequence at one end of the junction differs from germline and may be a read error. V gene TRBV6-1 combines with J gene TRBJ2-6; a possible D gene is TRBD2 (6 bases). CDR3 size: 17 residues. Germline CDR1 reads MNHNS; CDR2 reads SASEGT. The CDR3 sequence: CASSEGPDLGGANALSF. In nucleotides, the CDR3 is TGTGCCAGCAGTGAAGGACCGGACTTGGGCGGGGCCAACGCCCTGAGTTTC.

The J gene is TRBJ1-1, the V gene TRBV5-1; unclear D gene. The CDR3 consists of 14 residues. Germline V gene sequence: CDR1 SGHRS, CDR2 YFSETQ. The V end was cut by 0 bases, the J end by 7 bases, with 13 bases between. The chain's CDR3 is CASSLGDPGGEAFF. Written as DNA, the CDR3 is TGCGCCAGCAGCTTGGGCGACCCCGGCGGTGAAGCTTTCTTT.

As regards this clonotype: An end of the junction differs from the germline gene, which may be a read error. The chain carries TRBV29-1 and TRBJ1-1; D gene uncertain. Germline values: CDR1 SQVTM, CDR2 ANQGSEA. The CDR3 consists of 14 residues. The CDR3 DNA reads TGCAGCGTTGAAGATTTTGTGAATAACACTGAGGCTTTCTTT. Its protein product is CSVEDFVNNTEAFF.

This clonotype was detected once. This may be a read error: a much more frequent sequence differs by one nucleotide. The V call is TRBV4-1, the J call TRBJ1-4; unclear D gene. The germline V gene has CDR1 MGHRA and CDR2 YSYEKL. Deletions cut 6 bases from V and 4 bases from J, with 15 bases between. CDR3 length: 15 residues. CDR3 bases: TGCGCCAGCAGGGATGAGTTAGCAGTTAATGAAAAACTGTTTTTT. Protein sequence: CASRDELAVNEKLFF.

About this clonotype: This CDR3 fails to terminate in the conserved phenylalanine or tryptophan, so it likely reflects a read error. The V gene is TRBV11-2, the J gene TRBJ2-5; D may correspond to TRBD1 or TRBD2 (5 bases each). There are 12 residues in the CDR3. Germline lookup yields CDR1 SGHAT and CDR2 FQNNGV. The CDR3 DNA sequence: TGCGCCAGCGCCAGGGACGAAGAGACCCAGTACCTC. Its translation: CASARDEETQYL.

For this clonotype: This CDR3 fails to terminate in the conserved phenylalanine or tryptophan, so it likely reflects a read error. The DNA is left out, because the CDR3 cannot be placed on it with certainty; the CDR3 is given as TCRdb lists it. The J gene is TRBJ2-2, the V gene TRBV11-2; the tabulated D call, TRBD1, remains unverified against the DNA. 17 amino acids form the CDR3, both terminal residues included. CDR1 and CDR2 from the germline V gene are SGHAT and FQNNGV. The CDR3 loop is CASSEPSGDRGLRELLL.

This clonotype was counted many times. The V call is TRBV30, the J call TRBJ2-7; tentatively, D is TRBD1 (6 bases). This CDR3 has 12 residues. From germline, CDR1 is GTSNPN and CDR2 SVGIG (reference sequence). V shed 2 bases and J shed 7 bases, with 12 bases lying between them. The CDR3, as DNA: TGTGCCTGGAGTCGACAGGCGGAAGAGCAGTACTTC. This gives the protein CAWSRQAEEQYF. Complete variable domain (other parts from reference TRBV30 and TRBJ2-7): SQTIHQWPATLVQPVGSPLSLECTVEGTSNPNLYWYRQAAGRGLQLLFYSVGIGQISSEVPQNLSASRPQDRQFILSSKKLLLSDSGFYLCAWSRQAEEQYFGPGTRLTVT.

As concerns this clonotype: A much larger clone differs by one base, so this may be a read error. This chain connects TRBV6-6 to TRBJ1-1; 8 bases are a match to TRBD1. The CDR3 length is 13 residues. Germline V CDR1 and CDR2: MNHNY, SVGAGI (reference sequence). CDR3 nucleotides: TGTGCCAGCAGCACAGGGGGGACTACTGGAGCTTTCTTT. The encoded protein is CASSTGGTTGAFF.